These T cell receptor beta chains were read from a single sample in a study of shared clonotypes between healthy human individuals. The data were produced by immunoSEQ multiplex PCR, yet TCRdb's version contains in-frame clones alone and is incomplete. The table has more than 2 million clones, roughly 95% seen once. The material sequenced was naive CD4+ T cells sorted from blood. These receptor sequences come from a man younger than 35 in good health. Each CDR3 is given with its conserved first and last residue. A D gene is named only where the DNA matches it firmly. Some rows have no size entry. The others give once, few or many, or a class for an expanded clone.

d_call,v_call,j_call,clone_size,cdr3_aa,cdr3_nt
TRBD1,TRBV2,TRBJ1-1,-,CASSPRQGAGTEAFF,TGTGCCAGCAGTCCAAGACAGGGGGCTGGCACTGAAGCTTTCTTT
-,TRBV5-1,TRBJ1-6,-,CASSPDGVSPLHF,TGCGCCAGCAGCCCGGACGGGGTATCACCCCTCCACTTT
TRBD1,TRBV10-2,TRBJ1-6,-,CASSEQGGSNSPLHF,TGCGCCAGCAGTGAACAGGGGGGTTCAAATTCACCCCTCCACTTT
TRBD1,TRBV29-1,TRBJ1-2,-,CSVEDRGDIYGYTF,TGCAGCGTAGAGGACAGGGGCGACATCTATGGCTACACCTTC
-,TRBV7-2,TRBJ1-2,-,CASSLGPYGYTF,TGTGCCAGCAGCTTAGGCCCCTATGGCTACACCTTC
TRBD1,TRBV6-6,TRBJ2-7,-,CASRRDSYEQYF,TGTGCCAGCAGGAGGGACAGTTACGAGCAGTACTTC
-,TRBV5-1,TRBJ2-3,-,CASSSLRGGMGDTQYF,TGCGCCAGCAGCTCCCTTCGGGGCGGGATGGGAGATACGCAGTATTTT
TRBD1,TRBV18,TRBJ1-4,-,CASSPPGGGGEKLFF,TGTGCCAGCTCACCACCAGGAGGAGGGGGCGAAAAACTGTTTTTT
-,TRBV29-1,TRBJ2-7,-,CSVFGGRAGSYEQYF,TGCAGCGTTTTTGGAGGGCGGGCCGGCTCCTACGAGCAGTACTTC
TRBD1,TRBV29-1,TRBJ1-1,once,CSATGVQTEAFF,TGCAGCGCAACAGGGGTACAAACTGAAGCTTTCTTT
-,TRBV9,TRBJ2-5,-,CASSVVGGTEETQYF,TGTGCCAGCAGCGTAGTAGGCGGGACGGAAGAGACCCAGTACTTC